These 8 T cell receptor beta chains were all obtained from the same sample, sequenced in a study of technical replicates of blood from a handful of donors. Some clones are missing from TCRdb's copy, which holds only in-frame ones; the method was immunoSEQ multiplex PCR. The sample consists of some 70,000 clones, about 97% of them appearing once. Sequencing was carried out using T cells isolated from PBMCs. The receptor set was obtained from a human donor in good health.

This chain joins TRBV14 and TRBJ1-2; maybe TRBD1 (6 bases). The CDR3 sequence is 13 residues long. Per the germline V gene, CDR1 is SGHDN and CDR2 is FVKESK. The V end lost 4 bases, the J end lost 6 bases, and 12 bases lay between the germline ends. The CDR3 coding sequence is TGTGCCAGCAGCCCCTTGACAGGTCATGGCTACACCTTC. Protein: CASSPLTGHGYTF. Full variable domain (outside the CDR3, taken from reference TRBV14 and TRBJ1-2): EAGVTQFPSHSVIEKGQTVTLRCDPISGHDNLYWYRRVMGKEIKFLLHFVKESKQDESGMPNNRFLAERTGGTYSTLKVQPAELEDSGVYFCASSPLTGHGYTFGSGTRLTVV.

The chain links TRBV7-2 to TRBJ2-7, with 7 bases that match TRBD2. Germline loops: CDR1 SGHTA, CDR2 FQGNSA. The ends lost 6 bases at V and 3 bases at J; junction bases unmatched: 8. This CDR3 is 14 amino acids long. DNA of the CDR3: TGTGCCAGCAGTAAGGGGAGGGGCTTCTACGAGCAGTACTTC. It codes for CASSKGRGFYEQYF. The full variable domain, its missing parts supplied by reference TRBV7-2 and TRBJ2-7, is GAGVSQSPSNKVTEKGKDVELRCDPISGHTALYWYRQSLGQGLEFLIYFQGNSAPDKSGLPSDRFSAERTGGSVSTLTIQRTQQEDSAVYLCASSKGRGFYEQYFGPGTRLTVT.

The rearrangement uses TRBV25-1 and TRBJ1-2, with a tentative D call TRBD1 (6 bases). Germline lookup yields CDR1 MGHDK and CDR2 SYGVNS. The CDR3 contains 16 residues. The ends were cut back, 4 bases at V and 0 bases at J, with 15 bases in the middle. CDR3 protein: CASSAEPGQPNYGYTF. For the CDR3, the DNA is TGTGCCAGCAGTGCCGAACCGGGACAACCTAACTATGGCTACACCTTC.

The chain carries TRBV5-6 and TRBJ2-6, with 7 bases lining up with TRBD2. The J segment lost 1 base and the V segment lost 2 bases, leaving 6 bases of the junction unmatched. CDR1 SGHDT and CDR2 YYEEEE come from the germline V gene. The CDR3 covers 17 residues. CDR3 residues: CASSLLAMLSGANVLTF. CDR3 DNA: TGTGCCAGCAGCTTACTAGCGATGCTTTCTGGGGCCAACGTCCTGACTTTC.

This CDR3 reads CASSPRQGSNTEAFF. In nucleotides, the CDR3 is TGTGCCAGCAGCCCCCGACAGGGGTCGAACACTGAAGCTTTCTTT. This chain links TRBV9 with TRBJ1-1, with TRBD1 identical over 8 bases. Unmatched junction bases numbered 6, after V lost 4 bases and J lost 1 base. CDR3 length: 15 residues. The V gene's germline CDR1 is SGDLS and CDR2 YYNGEE.

This rearrangement joins TRBV25-1 to TRBJ2-3, with 11 nucleotides matching TRBD2. V dropped 1 base and J dropped 3; count of bases not matched to a gene: 3. CDR1 and CDR2 (germline): MGHDK, SYGVNS. CDR3 length: 16 amino acids. The CDR3 DNA reads TGTGCCAGCAGTGAATTCACTAGCGGGAGTACAGATACGCAGTATTTT. Amino acids: CASSEFTSGSTDTQYF.

The V call is TRBV4-1, the J call TRBJ1-5; tentative D call: TRBD1 (5 bases). The germline V gene has CDR1 MGHRA and CDR2 YSYEKL. Trimming removed 2 bases from V and 9 bases from J, with 8 bases in between. This CDR3 has 12 amino acids. The CDR3 bases are TGCGCCAGCAGCCAATCAGGGCTGCCCCAGCATTTT. This encodes CASSQSGLPQHF.

The rearrangement joins TRBV6-5 to TRBJ2-1; 14 bases line up with TRBD2. In germline, CDR1 is MNHEY, CDR2 SVGAGI. J was trimmed by 7 bases and V by 4 bases; bases with no gene match: 3. The CDR3 is 15 residues long. This CDR3 reads CASSSGLAGVNEQFF. In nucleotides, the CDR3 is TGTGCCAGCAGTTCGGGACTAGCGGGAGTAAATGAGCAGTTCTTC.